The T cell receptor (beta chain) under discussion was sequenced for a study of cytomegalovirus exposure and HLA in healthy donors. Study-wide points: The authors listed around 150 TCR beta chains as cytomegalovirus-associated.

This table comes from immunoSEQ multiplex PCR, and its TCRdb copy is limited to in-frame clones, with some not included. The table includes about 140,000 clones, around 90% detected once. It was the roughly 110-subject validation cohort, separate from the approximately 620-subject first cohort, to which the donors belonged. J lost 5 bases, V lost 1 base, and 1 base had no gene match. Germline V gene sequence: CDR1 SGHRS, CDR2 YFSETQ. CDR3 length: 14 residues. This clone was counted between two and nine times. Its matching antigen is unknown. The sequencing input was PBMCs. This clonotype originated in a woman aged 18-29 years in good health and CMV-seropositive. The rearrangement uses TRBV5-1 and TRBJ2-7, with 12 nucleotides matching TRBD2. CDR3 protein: CASSLRLAGDEQYF. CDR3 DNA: TGCGCCAGCAGCTTGAGACTAGCGGGAGACGAGCAGTACTTC.